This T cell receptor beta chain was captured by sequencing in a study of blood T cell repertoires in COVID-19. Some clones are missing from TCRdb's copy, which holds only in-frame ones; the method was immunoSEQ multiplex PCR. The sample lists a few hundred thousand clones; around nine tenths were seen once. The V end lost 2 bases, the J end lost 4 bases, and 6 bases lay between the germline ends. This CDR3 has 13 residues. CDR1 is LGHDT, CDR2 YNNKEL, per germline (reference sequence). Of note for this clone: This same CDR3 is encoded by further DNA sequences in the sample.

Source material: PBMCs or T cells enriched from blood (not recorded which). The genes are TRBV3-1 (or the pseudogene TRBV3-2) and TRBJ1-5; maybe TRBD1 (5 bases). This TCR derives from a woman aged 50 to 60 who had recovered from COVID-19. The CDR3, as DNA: TGTGCCAGCAGCCAACAGGGAAATCAGCCCCAGCATTTT. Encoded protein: CASSQQGNQPQHF.